These 10 T cell receptor beta chains were sequenced from one sample in a study of CXCR3-negative and CXCR3-positive naive CD8 T cells. Study findings and constraints: Naive cells positive for CXCR3 carried more hydrophobic TRB CDR3s than CXCR3-negative ones.

Their target antigens are unknown. Researchers prepared the TRB cDNA libraries using 5' RACE with UMI labels. TCRdb re-called the 5' RACE reads, yielding one record per CDR3 amino acid sequence without DNA. Recorded for this sample: 150,000 to 180,000 distinct CDR3 sequences. The specimen was naive CXCR3+ CD8+ T cells from blood. Subset denoted: CD45RO-CCR7+CD27+CD95- naive CD8+ T cells expressing CXCR3 (TNR3+). The receptors stem from a human donor in good health. Some clones in this sample may be carry-over from other donors' samples.

The V and J genes are TRBV19 and TRBJ2-7; TCRdb designates TRBD1, a call that cannot be tested without DNA. CDR1 is LNHDA, CDR2 SQIVND, per germline (reference sequence). The CDR3 spans 11 residues. The CDR3 loop reads CATHGGGEQYF.

The chain employs TRBV9 and TRBJ2-2; TCRdb's assignment of TRBD2 cannot be checked, as there is no DNA. CDR1 and CDR2 from the germline V gene are SGDLS and YYNGEE. There are 17 residues in the CDR3. CDR3 sequence: CASSVPRLAGNTGELFF.

The chain uses TRBV4-3 and TRBJ2-3. CDR3 length equals 15 residues. CDR1 is LGHNA and CDR2 is YSLEER in the germline V gene. CDR3 loop: CASSQELRLPDTQYF.

The chain links TRBV29-1 to TRBJ2-7; without DNA, the TCRdb call of TRBD1 cannot be checked. The CDR3 is 13 amino acids. CDR1 and CDR2 (germline): SQVTM, ANQGSEA. The CDR3 sequence: CSVDGQGAYEQYF.

V gene TRBV9 combines with J gene TRBJ1-2. The germline CDR1 and CDR2 sequences are SGDLS and YYNGEE. The CDR3 loop spans 12 amino acids. The CDR3 loop reads CASSVGGAGYTF.

The chain uses TRBV29-1 and TRBJ2-2. The CDR3 is made up of 11 amino acids. Per germline, CDR1 SQVTM and CDR2 ANQGSEA. The CDR3 region is CSVEDVGELFF.

The V gene is TRBV7-9, the J gene TRBJ2-2. The CDR3 sequence is 13 residues long. Germline CDR1 is SEHNR and CDR2 is FQNEAQ (reference sequence). The CDR3 spells CASQLANTGELFF.

The chain recombines TRBV12-3 or TRBV12-4 with TRBJ2-2; the TCRdb call, TRBD1, lacks DNA for checking. CDR3 length equals 17 residues. The CDR3 protein is CASSPTGQGAQAGELFF.

The chain employs TRBV11-2 and TRBJ1-3; without DNA, the TCRdb call of TRBD1 cannot be checked. The CDR3 sequence is 17 residues long. The germline V gene has CDR1 SGHAT and CDR2 FQNNGV. The CDR3 spells CASSLVARGLSGNTIYF.

The chain recombines TRBV12-3 or TRBV12-4 with TRBJ2-7. CDR3 length: 11 residues. The CDR3 sequence: CASSNAYEQYF.